This T cell receptor (beta chain) was documented in a study of T cell responses to AZD1222 COVID-19 vaccine. Study-level results: Among vaccine-associated CD4 TCRs, coverage spanned spike, with dominance at 160-218 and 743-854. Clonal diversity may have been underestimated in mostly white British donors.

The CDR3 sequence is 13 residues long. The V end lost 3 bases, the J end lost 8 bases, and 11 bases lay between the germline ends. As for this clone: What it binds is unknown.

Clones were read by immunoSEQ multiplex PCR, and TCRdb kept only the in-frame ones, dropping some. The data show 150,000 or so clones, about nine tenths seen once. This clonotype originated in an adult in good health. J is TRBJ2-1 and V is TRBV12-3 or TRBV12-4, with a weak D call TRBD2 (7 bases). The source was peripheral blood, collected on day 0 of AZD1222 vaccination. Here the CDR3 DNA reads TGTGCCAGCAGTTTTAGGGGGGGAGATGAGCAGTTCTTC. Protein product: CASSFRGGDEQFF.